These 16 T cell receptor beta chains were all obtained from the same sample, sequenced in a study of blood T cell repertoires in COVID-19. This table comes from immunoSEQ multiplex PCR, and its TCRdb copy is limited to in-frame clones, with some not included. Of about 220,000 clones listed, around 82% are singletons. Sequencing was carried out using peripheral blood. These receptors originate from a woman of 80 years or more with acute or convalescent COVID-19.

The chain combines TRBV3-1 (or the pseudogene TRBV3-2) with TRBJ1-2; TRBD1 matches at 7 bases. J lost 4 bases, V lost 3 bases, and 8 bases had no gene match. Germline V gene data show CDR1 as LGHDT and CDR2 as YNNKEL (reference sequence). This CDR3 region has 15 residues. The CDR3 nucleotides are TGTGCCAGCAGCCAGCCAGACAGGGCAACCTATGGCTACACCTTC. This encodes CASSQPDRATYGYTF.

The genes are TRBV10-3 and TRBJ1-2; a weak D match, TRBD1 (5 bases). This CDR3 spans 15 amino acids. V was pared by 3 bases and J by 7 bases, with 18 bases between. The germline CDR1 and CDR2 sequences are ENHRY and SYGVKD. The DNA of the CDR3 is TGTGCCATCAGTGACGCGGGGGAGACACGGCTTGGCTACACCTTC. Its translation: CAISDAGETRLGYTF.

This clone was counted between two and nine times. The chain employs TRBV2 and TRBJ1-5; D unclear. This CDR3 has 13 residues. The V end lost 3 bases, the J end lost 6 bases, and 9 bases lay between the germline ends. CDR1 and CDR2 from the germline V gene are SNHLY and FYNNEI. The CDR3 DNA sequence: TGTGCCAGCAGTGATAGTTCGGTTCAGCCCCAGCATTTT. This gives the protein CASSDSSVQPQHF.

The chain links TRBV14 to TRBJ1-4; 7 bases match TRBD1. V gave up 2 bases and J gave up 10 bases; unmatched junction bases: 10. Germline-derived CDR1 and CDR2 are SGHDN and FVKESK. This CDR3 has 15 residues. CDR3 loop: CASSQLGGLDGKLFF. CDR3 nucleotides: TGTGCCAGCAGCCAATTAGGGGGCCTCGATGGAAAACTGTTTTTT. The entire variable domain, with the rest obtained from reference TRBV14 and TRBJ1-4, is as follows: EAGVTQFPSHSVIEKGQTVTLRCDPISGHDNLYWYRRVMGKEIKFLLHFVKESKQDESGMPNNRFLAERTGGTYSTLKVQPAELEDSGVYFCASSQLGGLDGKLFFGSGTQLSVL.

The chain carries TRBV10-3 and TRBJ1-1, with 9 bases matching TRBD1. Germline CDR1 and CDR2: ENHRY and SYGVKD. Trimming took 4 bases from V and 5 from J; bases not matched to a gene: 11. This CDR3 is built from 16 residues. CDR3 loop: CAISGAPGTGFTEAFF. In DNA, the CDR3 is TGTGCCATCAGTGGCGCCCCAGGGACAGGGTTTACTGAAGCTTTCTTT.

The rearrangement uses TRBV7-3 and TRBJ1-2, with TRBD1 as a possible D gene (5 bases). Germline CDR1 reads SGHTA; CDR2 reads FQGTGA. This CDR3 spans 15 amino acids. The V gene lost 5 bases and the J gene lost 4 bases, with 17 bases spanning the gap. In nucleotides, the CDR3 is TGTGCCAGCAGCCCATATGGGGGGATCTCCTATGGCTACACCTTC. It encodes CASSPYGGISYGYTF.

The chain carries TRBV7-2 and TRBJ2-7; D gene ambiguous. Deletions cut 4 bases from V and 3 bases from J, with 13 bases between. This CDR3 is built from 14 residues. CDR1 is SGHTA and CDR2 is FQGNSA in the germline V gene. The DNA of the CDR3 is TGTGCCAGCAGCTCCCCAGGTGGGTTCTACGAGCAGTACTTC. This gives the protein CASSSPGGFYEQYF.

The chain has TRBV6-2 or TRBV6-3 and TRBJ1-6; D may be TRBD1 (5 bases). This CDR3 region has 12 residues. CDR1 is MNHEY and CDR2 is SVGEGT in the germline V gene. Between the trimmed V and J ends, which lost 4 bases and 11 bases, there was a span of 9 bases. CDR3 nucleotides: TGTGCCAGCAGTTCCCAGGGCGCACCCCTCCACTTT. Protein sequence: CASSSQGAPLHF.

The rearrangement joins TRBV5-4 to TRBJ2-7; 7 nucleotides match TRBD1. The CDR3 length is 14 residues. Germline V gene lookup returns CDR1 SGHNT and CDR2 YYREEE (reference sequence). Losses at the gene ends were 2 bases for V and 2 bases for J; bases not matched to a gene: 4. This CDR3 is CASSFGTETYEQYF. In DNA, the CDR3 is TGTGCCAGCAGCTTCGGGACAGAGACCTACGAGCAGTACTTC.

J is TRBJ1-2 and V is TRBV10-3; D is uncertain. The V gene lost 2 bases and the J gene lost 2 bases, with 12 bases spanning the gap. CDR1 ENHRY and CDR2 SYGVKD come from the germline V gene. CDR3 size: 15 residues. The CDR3, as DNA: TGTGCCATCAGTGAGCTTAGTCTGGGCAACTATGGCTACACCTTC. It translates to CAISELSLGNYGYTF.

The chain is built from TRBV5-1 and TRBJ2-7; TRBD1 aligns across 9 bases. V was clipped by 0 bases and J by 7 bases; unmatched bases: 5. In germline, CDR1 is SGHRS, CDR2 YFSETQ. There are 14 residues in the CDR3. For the CDR3, the DNA is TGCGCCAGCAGCTTGGGCGGGACAGGGCAAGAGCAGTACTTC. It encodes CASSLGGTGQEQYF.

The J gene is TRBJ2-7, the V gene TRBV29-1; the match to TRBD1 covers 8 bases. In germline, CDR1 is SQVTM, CDR2 ANQGSEA. J was trimmed by 6 bases and V by 3 bases; bases with no gene match: 4. The CDR3 has 12 residues. CDR3 protein: CSVDGTGGEQYF. The DNA of the CDR3 is TGCAGCGTTGATGGGACAGGAGGCGAGCAGTACTTC.

The chain combines TRBV7-2 with TRBJ2-3; 11 bases map to TRBD2. Trimming took 1 base from V and 2 from J; bases not matched to a gene: 11. CDR3 length equals 19 residues. Germline V gene lookup returns CDR1 SGHTA and CDR2 FQGNSA. As DNA, the CDR3 is TGTGCCAGCAGCTTAGTGAGGCTGTCTAGCGGGGGGCACACAGATACGCAGTATTTT. Translating gives CASSLVRLSSGGHTDTQYF. The variable domain in full, with the rest retrieved from reference TRBV7-2 and TRBJ2-3, is GAGVSQSPSNKVTEKGKDVELRCDPISGHTALYWYRQSLGQGLEFLIYFQGNSAPDKSGLPSDRFSAERTGGSVSTLTIQRTQQEDSAVYLCASSLVRLSSGGHTDTQYFGPGTRLTVL.

The rearrangement uses TRBV10-3 and TRBJ2-1; a possible D gene is TRBD1 (6 bases). Germline CDR1 and CDR2: ENHRY and SYGVKD. V was clipped by 11 bases and J by 1 base, with 15 bases between them. CDR3 size: 14 residues. In nucleotides, the CDR3 is TGTGCCTCCGGGCGGCAGGGGTCCTACAATGAGCAGTTCTTC. Its protein is CASGRQGSYNEQFF.

This chain links TRBV6-5 with TRBJ1-1; D might be TRBD1 (6 bases). The CDR3 contains 12 residues. Looked up from germline, CDR1 is MNHEY and CDR2 is SVGAGI. V lost 5 bases, J lost 11 bases, and 15 bases lay in between. CDR3 DNA sequence: TGTGCCAGCAGTACTCGGACAGCGCTGGCTTTCTTT. It codes for CASSTRTALAFF.

This chain's CDR3 is CASSSPGQGTPGSSGNTIYF. The CDR3 coding sequence is TGTGCCAGCAGCTCACCGGGACAGGGGACTCCCGGGAGCTCTGGAAACACCATATATTTT. This sequence joins TRBV13 and TRBJ1-3; 10 bases line up with TRBD1. This CDR3 region has 20 residues. The V gene end was trimmed by 4 bases and the J gene end by 0 bases; junction bases not matched to a gene: 15. Looked up from germline, CDR1 is PRHDT and CDR2 is FYEKMQ (reference sequence).